This TCR beta chain comes out of a study of CD8 T cell repertoires and HIV-1 epitope variants. Overall study results and limits: Under ten antigen-specific TCR beta clonotypes were found; five or six seemed cross-reactive to variants. The assay identified only TCR beta chains of antigen-proliferating T cells.

As concerns this clone: Antigen specificity is unknown.

Clones were read by immunoSEQ multiplex PCR, and TCRdb kept only the in-frame ones, dropping some. This table holds about 2,600 clones, approximately 72% found once. The CDR3 runs 15 residues. V was shortened by 5 bases and J by 1 base, with 14 bases between the two germline ends. Germline CDR1 is SEHNR and CDR2 is FQNEAQ (reference sequence). This sequence joins TRBV7-9 and TRBJ1-1; a weak D match, TRBD1 (6 bases). This TCR was recovered from a male donor with HIV. Sequencing input: cultured CD8+ T cells derived from PBMCs. DNA of the CDR3: TGTGCCAGCAGCCCATTGGCGGGACAGAACACTGAAGCTTTCTTT. This sequence encodes CASSPLAGQNTEAFF.